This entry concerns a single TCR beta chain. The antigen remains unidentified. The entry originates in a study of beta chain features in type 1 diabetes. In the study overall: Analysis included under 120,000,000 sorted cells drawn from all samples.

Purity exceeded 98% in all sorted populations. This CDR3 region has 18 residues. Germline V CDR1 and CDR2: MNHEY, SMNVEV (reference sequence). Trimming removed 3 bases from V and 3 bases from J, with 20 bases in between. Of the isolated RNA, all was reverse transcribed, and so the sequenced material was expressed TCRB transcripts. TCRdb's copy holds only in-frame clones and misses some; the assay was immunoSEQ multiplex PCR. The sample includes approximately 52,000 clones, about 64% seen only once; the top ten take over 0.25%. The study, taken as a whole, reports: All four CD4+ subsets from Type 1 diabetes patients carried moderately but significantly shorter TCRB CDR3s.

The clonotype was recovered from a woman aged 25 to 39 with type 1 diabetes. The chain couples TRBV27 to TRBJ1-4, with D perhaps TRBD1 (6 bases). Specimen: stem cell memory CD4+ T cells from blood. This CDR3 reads CASSLGRGTVRPNEKLFF. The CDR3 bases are TGTGCCAGCAGTTTGGGCAGGGGAACGGTTCGACCTAATGAAAAACTGTTTTTT.